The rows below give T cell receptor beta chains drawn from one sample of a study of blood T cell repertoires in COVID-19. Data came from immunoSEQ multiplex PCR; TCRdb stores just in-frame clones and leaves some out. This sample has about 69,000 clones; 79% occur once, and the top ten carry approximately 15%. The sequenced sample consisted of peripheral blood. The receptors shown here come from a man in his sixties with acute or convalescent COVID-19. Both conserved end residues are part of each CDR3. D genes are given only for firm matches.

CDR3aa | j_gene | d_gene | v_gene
CASREQGGGNQPQHF | TRBJ1-5 | TRBD1 | TRBV2
CASSLRQVKDTQYF | TRBJ2-3 | NA | TRBV7-2
CASSQDFTGGREKLFF | TRBJ1-4 | TRBD1 | TRBV4-3
CASFAKGQSTNYGYTF | TRBJ1-2 | TRBD1 | TRBV28
CASSLVGLVYEQYF | TRBJ2-7 | NA | TRBV7-2
CASSISGEGDTQYF | TRBJ2-3 | NA | TRBV19
CASSANWGREDTQYF | TRBJ2-3 | NA | TRBV5-4
CASIHHGGILNTGELFF | TRBJ2-2 | TRBD2 | TRBV2
CASSQDGSLLGAEAFF | TRBJ1-1 | NA | TRBV3-1/TRBV3-2
CASSSYRVPYEQYF | TRBJ2-7 | NA | TRBV6-5
CASRPPTGSYNSPLHF | TRBJ1-6 | NA | TRBV27
CASSLWLGVAVNEKLFF | TRBJ1-4 | NA | TRBV28
CASSPTGPTGWNYGYTF | TRBJ1-2 | NA | TRBV7-3
CASSLGATLYGYTF | TRBJ1-2 | NA | TRBV11-2
CASSGTVQETQYF | TRBJ2-5 | NA | TRBV9
CASSPRGRETPGDYGYTF | TRBJ1-2 | NA | TRBV7-2
CASSPTGGFYNEQFF | TRBJ2-1 | TRBD1 | TRBV6-2/TRBV6-3
CASIGVDFGTQYF | TRBJ2-5 | NA | TRBV2
CASSPLMGSGYGYTF | TRBJ1-2 | NA | TRBV6-5
CASSHGHPHPTEEKLFF | TRBJ1-4 | NA | TRBV14
CASSTSRSSGNTIYF | TRBJ1-3 | NA | TRBV5-4
CASTSDGGSSDTQYF | TRBJ2-3 | NA | TRBV6-5
CASKVQGNTEAFF | TRBJ1-1 | NA | TRBV5-1
CSVEPTGHQGTEAFF | TRBJ1-1 | NA | TRBV29-1
CASSPSGARGQWCENEQYF | TRBJ2-7 | NA | TRBV6-8
CASGTASFNEQFF | TRBJ2-1 | TRBD1 | TRBV12-3/TRBV12-4
CASSFANPGAGELFF | TRBJ2-2 | NA | TRBV14
CASSFSSRGVGELFF | TRBJ2-2 | TRBD2 | TRBV7-2
CASSILTGSTGANVLTF | TRBJ2-6 | TRBD1 | TRBV19
CASKGTEQETQYF | TRBJ2-5 | TRBD1 | TRBV2
CASSPGGTRNNEQFF | TRBJ2-1 | NA | TRBV18
CASSYNILSNQPQHF | TRBJ1-5 | NA | TRBV7-2
CASSKTDYEQYF | TRBJ2-7 | NA | TRBV6-5
CATSGRLMGTEAFF | TRBJ1-1 | NA | TRBV24-1
CASSYSQGTPLHF | TRBJ1-6 | NA | TRBV6-2/TRBV6-3
CASHTPQGYEQYF | TRBJ2-7 | NA | TRBV5-1
CASSLGGTGTYEQYF | TRBJ2-7 | TRBD1 | TRBV7-2
CASSHSRANGYTF | TRBJ1-2 | NA | TRBV14
CASRGTGGRYGYTF | TRBJ1-2 | TRBD1 | TRBV6-5
CAWSGTGTGSSPLHF | TRBJ1-6 | TRBD1 | TRBV30
CASSSTGTSFEQFF | TRBJ2-1 | TRBD2 | TRBV27
CASNEGAGDTQYF | TRBJ2-3 | TRBD1 | TRBV2
CASSLLVMNTEAFF | TRBJ1-1 | NA | TRBV5-1
CASSPGQNTGELFF | TRBJ2-2 | NA | TRBV19
CASSSKGSLNTGELFF | TRBJ2-2 | NA | TRBV5-4
CASSHGTGSNYGYTF | TRBJ1-2 | TRBD1 | TRBV5-5
CSVKYSNQPQHF | TRBJ1-5 | NA | TRBV29-1
CASSLDSTTGNTIYF | TRBJ1-3 | NA | TRBV2
CASSLYYSGGSNEQFF | TRBJ2-1 | TRBD2 | TRBV7-6
CASRAYTTGGETQYF | TRBJ2-5 | NA | TRBV2